Detailed here is one T cell receptor beta chain. Its antigen is as yet unknown. CDR1 MGHDK and CDR2 SYGVNS come from the germline V gene. V shed 2 bases and J shed 3 bases, with 4 bases lying between them. The CDR3 is made up of 12 amino acids. Some clones are missing from TCRdb's copy, which holds only in-frame ones; the method was immunoSEQ multiplex PCR. The profile shows 120,000 to 150,000 clones, approximately 90% of them singletons. PBMCs were cryopreserved, and roughly 2.2 micrograms of genomic DNA from them went into TCR beta libraries. This sample was taken from a study of cytotoxic CD8 clonotypes in ibrutinib-treated CLL. Whole-study findings and limits: Upon ibrutinib response clonality rose, and upon progression it fell back toward baseline. Samples were collected at differing times from sustained-remission and progressing patients.

Here the sequenced sample was PBMCs, taken after 12 months of ibrutinib treatment. The sequence was obtained from a human donor with chronic lymphocytic leukemia. This chain links TRBV25-1 with TRBJ1-2; D remains unclear. The CDR3 protein is CASSETDYGYTF. CDR3 coding DNA: TGTGCCAGCAGTGAAACAGACTATGGCTACACCTTC.